The clone carrying this T cell receptor (beta chain) was seen a few times. The sample belongs to a study of blood T cells in healthy people across ages. With a J-beta primer mix and a sample-barcoded 5' primer, a second PCR ran about 7 to 12 cycles. MiXCR, run by TCRdb on the 5' RACE reads, gives a single entry per CDR3 protein. This table has over 1,500,000 distinct CDR3 sequences, roughly two fifths appearing once. Sequencing was done on a sample of blood. The receptor's source is a human donor in good health.

CDR3 in amino acids: CSASSGDYNSPLHF. In nucleotides, the CDR3 is TGCAGTGCTAGCTCCGGGGACTATAATTCACCCCTCCACTTT. V gene TRBV20-1 combines with J gene TRBJ1-6, with D uncertain. The CDR3 totals 14 residues. The V gene lost 3 bases and the J gene lost 3 bases, with 9 bases spanning the gap. Per germline, CDR1 DFQATT and CDR2 SNEGSKA (reference sequence).